The sequence of this TCR beta chain was determined in a study of T cells in Graves' hyperthyroidism and ophthalmopathy. Study overall: Blood was drawn when the patient was first diagnosed and still untreated.

As concerns this clonotype: Its antigen is unidentified.

Initially, at the first diagnosis of hyperthyroidism and before any ophthalmopathy symptoms, blood was sampled. Amplified TCR beta CDR3 regions came from RNA transcripts. Carried out on the TCR CDR3, a first-round RT-PCR used the HTBI primer set. TCRdb processed the multiplex PCR reads anew with MiXCR; each CDR3 protein has one entry. The sample yields about 290,000 distinct CDR3 sequences, 13% seen once. Germline values: CDR1 LGHDT, CDR2 YNNKEL (reference sequence). The CDR3 loop spans 16 amino acids. The V gene end was trimmed by 4 bases and the J gene end by 4 bases; junction bases not matched to a gene: 8. General study findings and limits: The model anticipated ophthalmopathy a median approximately 6.6 months pre-onset. In the blood, most expanded thyroid clonotypes above 0.001 appeared as well.

This chain connects TRBV3-1 to TRBJ2-1; 9 bases map to TRBD2. This TCR came from a woman in her twenties or thirties with Graves' hyperthyroidism that later progressed to Graves' ophthalmopathy. Sequenced: blood. The CDR3 nucleotides are TGTGCCAGCAGCCGAAGGACTAGCGTGAATTACAATGAGCAGTTCTTC. Protein: CASSRRTSVNYNEQFF.